Listed here are 16 T cell receptor beta chains from one sample, sequenced in a study of blood T cell repertoires in COVID-19. Using immunoSEQ multiplex PCR, the repertoire was profiled, and TCRdb retains in-frame clones only, with some absent. The sample yields about 220,000 clones, about nine tenths seen once. Material: PBMCs or T cells enriched from blood (not recorded which). The receptors were sampled from a woman aged 25 to 45 who had recovered from COVID-19.

The CDR3 reads CASSLGGGYGYTF. For the CDR3, the DNA is TGTGCCAGCAGTTTGGGGGGGGGCTATGGCTACACCTTC. This chain links TRBV12-3 or TRBV12-4 with TRBJ1-2, with D possibly being TRBD1 (5 bases). V was cut by 3 bases and J by 4 bases, with 9 bases left in between. CDR3 size: 13 residues.

The chain is built from TRBV10-2 and TRBJ2-2; 14 bases line up with TRBD2. Trimming at V came to 10 bases and at J to 5 bases, leaving 3 bases not matched to a gene. CDR1 WSHSY and CDR2 SAAADI come from the germline V gene. CDR3 size: 14 residues. As DNA, the CDR3 is TGCGCCATCCGGACTAGCGGGGGGACCGGGGAGCTGTTTTTT. Its protein product is CAIRTSGGTGELFF.

V and J are TRBV7-9 and TRBJ2-3; TRBD2 matches at 8 bases. Unmatched junction bases numbered 4, after V lost 6 bases and J lost 2 bases. The CDR3 length is 14 residues. Germline V gene sequence: CDR1 SEHNR, CDR2 FQNEAQ (reference sequence). CDR3 loop: CASRPAGDTDTQYF. The DNA of the CDR3 is TGTGCCAGCAGACCAGCGGGGGACACAGATACGCAGTATTTT. Supplemented by reference TRBV7-9 and TRBJ2-3, the full variable domain reads DTGVSQNPRHKITKRGQNVTFRCDPISEHNRLYWYRQTLGQGPEFLTYFQNEAQLEKSRLLSDRFSAERPKGSFSTLEIQRTEQGDSAMYLCASRPAGDTDTQYFGPGTRLTVL.

CDR3 nucleotide sequence: TGTGCCAGCAGCCAAGGGGCCGGAGGGAGAGAAAAACTGTTTTTT. Its protein is CASSQGAGGREKLFF. V usage is TRBV3-1 (or the pseudogene TRBV3-2) and J usage is TRBJ1-4; D uncertain. The V end was cut by 1 base, the J end by 8 bases, with 14 bases between. Germline CDR1 reads LGHDT; CDR2 reads YNNKEL (reference sequence). This CDR3 is built from 15 residues.

This clone has a single count. The chain recombines TRBV7-2 with TRBJ2-3; D gene uncertain. Trimming took off 5 bases at V and 1 base at J, with 16 bases between the two ends. CDR3 length equals 16 residues. Germline lookup yields CDR1 SGHTA and CDR2 FQGNSA. CDR3 DNA sequence: TGTGCCAGCAGCCTCCGCCGGCAGGCTGGCACAGATACGCAGTATTTT. It specifies CASSLRRQAGTDTQYF.

The chain couples TRBV3-1 (or the pseudogene TRBV3-2) to TRBJ1-2; D perhaps matches TRBD1 (6 bases). V was clipped by 4 bases and J by 5 bases, with 17 bases between them. Germline V CDR1 and CDR2: LGHDT, YNNKEL (reference sequence). This CDR3 contains 15 residues. CDR3 loop: CASSLQGGGAYGYTF. For the CDR3, the DNA is TGTGCCAGCAGCCTCCAAGGGGGGGGCGCATATGGCTACACCTTC.

CDR3 in amino acids: CASSGGTGSAKRYF. CDR3 in DNA: TGTGCCAGCAGTGGAGGGACAGGGTCGGCAAAGCGATATTTT. The chain uses TRBV2 and TRBJ2-3, with 9 bases identical to TRBD1. Germline V gene data show CDR1 as SNHLY and CDR2 as FYNNEI. The V segment lost 4 bases and the J segment 15 bases; nucleotides outside the gene matches: 14. This CDR3 has 14 residues.

The V gene is TRBV2, the J gene TRBJ1-2, with 8 bases fitting TRBD1. Germline lookup yields CDR1 SNHLY and CDR2 FYNNEI. The CDR3 is 12 amino acids. Trimming removed 6 bases from V and 4 bases from J; junction bases left unmatched: 1. CDR3 DNA sequence: TGTGCCAGCAGAGGACAGGGCTATGGCTACACCTTC. Residues: CASRGQGYGYTF.

The rearrangement uses TRBV10-3 and TRBJ1-5, with a tentative D call TRBD1 (5 bases). Germline CDR1 ENHRY, CDR2 SYGVKD. The CDR3 has 14 amino acids. V dropped 4 bases and J dropped 2 bases, with 9 bases sitting between them. In DNA, the CDR3 is TGTGCCATCAGTGTTGTAGGGGGCAATCAGCCCCAGCATTTT. This translates into CAISVVGGNQPQHF.

The V gene is TRBV7-2, the J gene TRBJ2-3; 10 nucleotides line up with TRBD1. This CDR3 has 13 amino acids. The ends lost 8 bases at V and 6 bases at J; junction bases unmatched: 5. Germline V lookup: CDR1 SGHTA, CDR2 FQGNSA. CDR3 loop: CASGRQGADTQYF. CDR3 coding DNA: TGTGCCAGCGGCCGACAGGGGGCGGATACGCAGTATTTT.

The chain recombines TRBV6-4 with TRBJ1-1; no reliable D call. Germline V gene data show CDR1 as MRHNA and CDR2 as SNTAGT. This CDR3 spans 14 amino acids. V lost 4 bases and J lost 7, with 16 bases in between. The CDR3: CASSARASPLEAFF. The DNA of the CDR3 is TGTGCCAGCAGTGCCCGCGCTTCTCCCCTTGAAGCTTTCTTT.

This chain joins TRBV15 and TRBJ2-7; 10 bases fit TRBD2. Germline V CDR1 and CDR2: LNHNV, YYDKDF (reference sequence). CDR3 length equals 14 residues. J gave up 3 bases and V 2 bases, and 1 base lay outside the gene matches. The CDR3 bases are TGTGCCACCAGCAGAACTAGCGGGGACTACGAGCAGTACTTC. It yields the protein CATSRTSGDYEQYF.

This clone has a handful of counts. This chain joins TRBV27 and TRBJ1-6; possible D gene TRBD1, 6 bases. This CDR3 contains 13 residues. Per the germline V gene, CDR1 is MNHEY and CDR2 is SMNVEV (reference sequence). V was cut by 10 bases and J by 3 bases, with 10 bases left in between. This CDR3 is CATRQDYNSPLHF. CDR3 coding DNA: TGTGCCACCCGACAGGACTATAATTCACCCCTCCACTTT.

This clone appeared a few times. The V call is TRBV7-2, the J call TRBJ1-2; the match to TRBD1 covers 11 bases. Germline CDR1 reads SGHTA; CDR2 reads FQGNSA. The CDR3 is made up of 15 amino acids. With 8 bases clipped from V and 7 bases from J, the junction kept 12 bases outside the gene matches. The CDR3 coding sequence is TGTGCCAGCGACTATTACCCGGGACAGGGGGTTGGCTACACCTTC. Its protein product is CASDYYPGQGVGYTF.

This chain links TRBV4-2 with TRBJ1-1; tentative D call: TRBD1 (6 bases). V was clipped by 4 bases and J by 4 bases, with 13 bases between them. From germline, CDR1 is LGHNA and CDR2 YNFKEQ. The CDR3 has 14 residues. CDR3 DNA sequence: TGTGCCAGCAGCCGCCAAGGGACAATCACTGAAGCTTTCTTT. As protein: CASSRQGTITEAFF.

This rearrangement joins TRBV6-5 to TRBJ1-2, with D maybe TRBD1 (6 bases). CDR3 size: 12 residues. Germline assignment: CDR1 MNHEY and CDR2 SVGAGI. The ends were cut back, 6 bases at V and 6 bases at J, with 11 bases in the middle. The CDR3 protein is CASRRQEDGYTF. DNA for the CDR3: TGTGCCAGCAGGCGACAGGAAGATGGCTACACCTTC.